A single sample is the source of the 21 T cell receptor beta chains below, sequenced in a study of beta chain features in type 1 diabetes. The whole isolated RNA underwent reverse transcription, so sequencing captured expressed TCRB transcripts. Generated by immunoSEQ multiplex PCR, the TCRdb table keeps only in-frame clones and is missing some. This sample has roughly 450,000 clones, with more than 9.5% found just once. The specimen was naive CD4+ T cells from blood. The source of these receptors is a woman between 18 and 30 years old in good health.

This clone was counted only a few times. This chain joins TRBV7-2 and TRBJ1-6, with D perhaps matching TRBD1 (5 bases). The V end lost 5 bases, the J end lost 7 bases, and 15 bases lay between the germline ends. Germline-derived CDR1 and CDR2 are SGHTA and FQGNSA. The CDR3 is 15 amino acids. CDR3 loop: CASSPQGLGNSPLHF. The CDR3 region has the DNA TGTGCCAGCAGCCCGCAGGGATTGGGCAATTCACCCCTCCACTTT. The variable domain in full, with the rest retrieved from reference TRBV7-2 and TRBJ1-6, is GAGVSQSPSNKVTEKGKDVELRCDPISGHTALYWYRQSLGQGLEFLIYFQGNSAPDKSGLPSDRFSAERTGGSVSTLTIQRTQQEDSAVYLCASSPQGLGNSPLHFGNGTRLTVT.

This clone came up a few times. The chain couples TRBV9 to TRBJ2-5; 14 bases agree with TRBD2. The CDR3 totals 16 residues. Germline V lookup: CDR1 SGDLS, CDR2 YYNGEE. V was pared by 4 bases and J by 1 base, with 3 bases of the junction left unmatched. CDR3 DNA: TGTGCCAGCAGCCTGGGGACTAGCGGGGGCCAAGAGACCCAGTACTTC. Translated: CASSLGTSGGQETQYF.

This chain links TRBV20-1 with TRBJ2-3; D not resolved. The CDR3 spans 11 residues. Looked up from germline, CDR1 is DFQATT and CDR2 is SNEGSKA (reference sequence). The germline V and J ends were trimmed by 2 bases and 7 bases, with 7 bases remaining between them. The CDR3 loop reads CSARNSYTQYF. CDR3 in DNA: TGCAGTGCTAGAAATAGTTATACGCAGTATTTT.

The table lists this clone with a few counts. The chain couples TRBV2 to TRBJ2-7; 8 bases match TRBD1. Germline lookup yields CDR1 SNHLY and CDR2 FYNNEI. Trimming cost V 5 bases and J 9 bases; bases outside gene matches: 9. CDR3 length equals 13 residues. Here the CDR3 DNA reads TGTGCCAGCAGTAGACAGGGGCTAGCTGTGCAGTACGTC. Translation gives CASSRQGLAVQYV.

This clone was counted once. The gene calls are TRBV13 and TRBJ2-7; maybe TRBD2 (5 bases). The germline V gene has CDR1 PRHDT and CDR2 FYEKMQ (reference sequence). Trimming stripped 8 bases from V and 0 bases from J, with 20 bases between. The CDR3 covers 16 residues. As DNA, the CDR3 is TGTGCCAGCCGGCCCCCAAACCTGGGGAGCTCCTACGAGCAGTACTTC. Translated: CASRPPNLGSSYEQYF.

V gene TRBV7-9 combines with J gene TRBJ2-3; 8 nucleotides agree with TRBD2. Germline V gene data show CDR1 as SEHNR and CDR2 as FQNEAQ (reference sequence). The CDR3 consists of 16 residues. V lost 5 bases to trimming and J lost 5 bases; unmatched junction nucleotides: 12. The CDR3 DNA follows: TGTGCCAGCAGCAGTACACTAGCGGTGGTAGGAGATACGCAGTATTTT. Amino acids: CASSSTLAVVGDTQYF.

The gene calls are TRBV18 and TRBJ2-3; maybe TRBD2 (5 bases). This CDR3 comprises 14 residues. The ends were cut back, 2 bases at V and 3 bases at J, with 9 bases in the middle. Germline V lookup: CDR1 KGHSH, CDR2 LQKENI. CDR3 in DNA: TGTGCCAGCTCACCAACGCCGGGAACAGATACGCAGTATTTT. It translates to CASSPTPGTDTQYF.

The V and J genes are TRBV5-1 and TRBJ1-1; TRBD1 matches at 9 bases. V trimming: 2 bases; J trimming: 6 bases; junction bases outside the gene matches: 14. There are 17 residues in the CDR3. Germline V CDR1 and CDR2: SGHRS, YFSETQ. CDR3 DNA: TGCGCCAGCAGCTTAAACGCCGGGACAGGGAGTTTGGCTGAAGCTTTCTTT. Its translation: CASSLNAGTGSLAEAFF.

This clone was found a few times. CDR3 sequence reads: CASSHGGDDRAYF. The DNA for the CDR3 is TGTGCCAGCTCACATGGTGGGGATGACAGGGCCTACTTC. The chain is built from TRBV18 and TRBJ2-7; 7 bases align to TRBD1. With V trimmed by 4 bases and J by 13 bases, 13 bases remained unmatched. The germline V gene encodes CDR1 KGHSH and CDR2 LQKENI. This CDR3 has 13 residues. Full variable domain (missing parts from reference TRBV18 and TRBJ2-7): NAGVMQNPRHLVRRRGQEARLRCSPMKGHSHVYWYRQLPEEGLKFMVYLQKENIIDESGMPKERFSAEFPKEGPSILRIQQVVRGDSAAYFCASSHGGDDRAYFGPGTRLTVT.

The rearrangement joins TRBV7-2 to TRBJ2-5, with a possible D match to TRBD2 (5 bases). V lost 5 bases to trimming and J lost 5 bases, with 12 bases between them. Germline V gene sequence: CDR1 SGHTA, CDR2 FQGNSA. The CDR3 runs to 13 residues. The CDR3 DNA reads TGTGCCAGCAGCCCTAGTAGGGAGGAGACCCAGTACTTC. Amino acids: CASSPSREETQYF. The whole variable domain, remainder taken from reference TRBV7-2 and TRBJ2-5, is GAGVSQSPSNKVTEKGKDVELRCDPISGHTALYWYRQSLGQGLEFLIYFQGNSAPDKSGLPSDRFSAERTGGSVSTLTIQRTQQEDSAVYLCASSPSREETQYFGPGTRLLVL.

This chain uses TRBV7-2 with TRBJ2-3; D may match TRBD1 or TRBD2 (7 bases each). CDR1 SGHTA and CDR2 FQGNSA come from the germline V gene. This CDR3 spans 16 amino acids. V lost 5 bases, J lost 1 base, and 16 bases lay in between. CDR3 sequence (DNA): TGTGCCAGCAGCCTATCTAGCGGACAGGGCACAGATACGCAGTATTTT. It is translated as CASSLSSGQGTDTQYF.

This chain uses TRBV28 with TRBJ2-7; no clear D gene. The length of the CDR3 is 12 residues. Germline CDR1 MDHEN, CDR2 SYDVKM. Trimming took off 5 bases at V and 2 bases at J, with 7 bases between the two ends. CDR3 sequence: CASSPDPYEQYV. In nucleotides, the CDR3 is TGTGCCAGCAGTCCGGACCCCTACGAGCAGTACGTC.

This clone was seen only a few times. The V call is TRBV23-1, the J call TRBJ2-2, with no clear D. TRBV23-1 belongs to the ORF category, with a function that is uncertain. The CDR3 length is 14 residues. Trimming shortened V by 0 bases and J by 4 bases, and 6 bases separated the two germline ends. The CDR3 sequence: CASSQSAGTGELFF. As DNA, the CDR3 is TGCGCCAGCAGTCAATCCGCAGGCACCGGGGAGCTGTTTTTT.

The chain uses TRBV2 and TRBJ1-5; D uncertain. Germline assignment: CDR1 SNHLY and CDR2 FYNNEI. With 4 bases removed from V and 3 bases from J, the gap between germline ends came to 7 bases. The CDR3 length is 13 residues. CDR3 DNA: TGTGCCAGCAGTGGGGTCTACAATCAGCCCCAGCATTTT. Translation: CASSGVYNQPQHF.

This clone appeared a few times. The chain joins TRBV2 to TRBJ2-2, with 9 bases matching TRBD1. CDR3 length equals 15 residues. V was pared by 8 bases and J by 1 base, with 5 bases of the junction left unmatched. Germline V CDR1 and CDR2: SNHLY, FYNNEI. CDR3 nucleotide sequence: TGTGCCAGCGGGGGACAGGGATTGAACACCGGGGAGCTGTTTTTT. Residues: CASGGQGLNTGELFF.

The CDR3 region is CSVDKGGSISGNTIYF. The CDR3 bases are TGCAGCGTTGATAAGGGGGGATCGATCTCTGGAAACACCATATATTTT. J is TRBJ1-3 and V is TRBV29-1; possible D gene TRBD1, 6 bases. Germline lookup yields CDR1 SQVTM and CDR2 ANQGSEA. The V end was cut by 3 bases, the J end by 0 bases, with 15 bases between. The CDR3 has 16 amino acids.

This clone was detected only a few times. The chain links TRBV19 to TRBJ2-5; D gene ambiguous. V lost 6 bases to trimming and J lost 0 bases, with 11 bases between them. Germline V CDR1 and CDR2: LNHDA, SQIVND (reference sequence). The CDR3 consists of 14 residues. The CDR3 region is CASSPVGYQETQYF. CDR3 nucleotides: TGTGCCAGTAGCCCCGTGGGGTACCAAGAGACCCAGTACTTC.

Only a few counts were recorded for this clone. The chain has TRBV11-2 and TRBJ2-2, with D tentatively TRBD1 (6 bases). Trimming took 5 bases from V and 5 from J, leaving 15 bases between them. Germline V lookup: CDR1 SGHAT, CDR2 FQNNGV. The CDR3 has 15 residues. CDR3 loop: CASSVGGTGTGELFF. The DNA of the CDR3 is TGTGCCAGCAGCGTAGGGGGTACAGGGACCGGGGAGCTGTTTTTT.

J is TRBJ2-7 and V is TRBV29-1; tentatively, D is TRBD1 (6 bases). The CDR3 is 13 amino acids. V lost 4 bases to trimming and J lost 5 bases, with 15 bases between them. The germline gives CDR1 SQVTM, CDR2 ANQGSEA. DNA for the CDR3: TGCAGCGTTGGAGGGACAATAACCCACGAGCAGTACTTC. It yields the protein CSVGGTITHEQYF.

CDR3 sequence: CAWNRQSTEAFF. The CDR3 region has the DNA TGTGCCTGGAATAGACAGAGCACTGAAGCTTTCTTT. The chain uses TRBV30 and TRBJ1-1, with a possible D match to TRBD1 (5 bases). CDR3 length equals 12 residues. The germline V gene encodes CDR1 GTSNPN and CDR2 SVGIG (reference sequence). Trimming cost V 4 bases and J 4 bases, with 10 bases left between them.

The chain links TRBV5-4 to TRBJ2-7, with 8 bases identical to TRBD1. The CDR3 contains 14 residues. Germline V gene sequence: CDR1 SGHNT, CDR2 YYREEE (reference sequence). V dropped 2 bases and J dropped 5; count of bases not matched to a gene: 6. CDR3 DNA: TGTGCCAGCAGCTTTCCAGGGGGCGAAGACGAGCAGTACTTC. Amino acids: CASSFPGGEDEQYF.